The present TCR beta chain was sequenced within a study of blood T cell repertoires in COVID-19. Profiled with immunoSEQ multiplex PCR; TCRdb holds only in-frame clones, not every one. The table shows 250,000 to 300,000 clones, with approximately 86% occurring only once. Germline V gene sequence: CDR1 SEHNR, CDR2 FQNEAQ (reference sequence). This CDR3 has 16 amino acids. V lost 1 base to trimming and J lost 3 bases; unmatched junction nucleotides: 3. This chain connects TRBV7-9 to TRBJ1-5; TRBD1 aligns across 10 bases. The receptor was derived from a woman aged 55-70 years with COVID-19, enrolled during active disease. Material: peripheral blood. CDR3 in DNA: TGTGCCAGCAGCTTAGACGGGACAGGGGTCAATCAGCCCCAGCATTTT. This sequence encodes CASSLDGTGVNQPQHF.